Presented here are 11 T cell receptor beta chains from one specimen sequenced in a study of OX40 agonist ivuxolimab in advanced cancers. TCRdb's copy holds only in-frame clones and misses some; the assay was immunoSEQ multiplex PCR. The top ten hold approximately 22% of the sample, which has 40,000 or so clones, around four fifths seen once. The sample here was CD4+ or CD8+ T cells sorted from blood, taken in a trial of the OX40 agonist ivuxolimab. The receptors here all came from an adult with an advanced solid tumor such as melanoma, head and neck, liver or kidney cancer.

V and J are TRBV7-3 and TRBJ2-3; tentative D call: TRBD1 (5 bases). Germline CDR1 is SGHTA and CDR2 is FQGTGA. V lost 5 bases to trimming and J lost 4 bases, with 16 bases between them. The CDR3 totals 15 residues. This CDR3 is CASSITTGRADTQYF. For the CDR3, the DNA is TGTGCCAGCAGCATCACAACAGGTCGTGCAGATACGCAGTATTTT.

The rearrangement uses TRBV4-1 and TRBJ2-3; maybe TRBD2 (6 bases). The germline gives CDR1 MGHRA, CDR2 YSYEKL. This CDR3 is 17 amino acids long. V shed 0 bases and J shed 6 bases, with 19 bases lying between them. The chain's CDR3 is CASSQDQETRGTDTQYF. The CDR3 nucleotides read TGCGCCAGCAGCCAAGATCAGGAGACCCGCGGGACGGATACGCAGTATTTT.

The chain combines TRBV28 with TRBJ1-5; 8 bases are a match to TRBD1. The junction had 7 bases not matched to a gene; V was cut back by 3 bases and J by 0 bases. The CDR3 contains 17 residues. CDR1 is MDHEN, CDR2 SYDVKM, per germline. In DNA form, the CDR3 reads TGTGCCAGCAGTTTCGGAGGGACAGGCATTAGCAATCAGCCCCAGCATTTT. This translates into CASSFGGTGISNQPQHF.

The V gene is TRBV7-3, the J gene TRBJ2-1; D gene ambiguous. V was pared by 3 bases and J by 5 bases, with 8 bases between. Per the germline V gene, CDR1 is SGHTA and CDR2 is FQGTGA. The CDR3 totals 13 residues. Here the CDR3 reads CASSLYTNNEQFF. The CDR3 bases are TGTGCCAGCAGCTTGTATACAAACAATGAGCAGTTCTTC.

The rearrangement uses TRBV23-1 and TRBJ1-6; tentatively, D is TRBD1 (5 bases). TRBV23-1 is designated an ORF whose function remains uncertain. The CDR3 has 17 amino acids. V lost 4 bases and J 9 bases, leaving 22 bases between the germline ends. Here the CDR3 reads CASSRPRDRRIGSPLHF. DNA for the CDR3: TGCGCCAGCAGTCGCCCCCGGGACCGCCGAATTGGTTCACCCCTCCACTTT.

This chain connects TRBV27 to TRBJ1-4; the D gene is possibly TRBD1 (5 bases). The CDR3 consists of 15 residues. The germline CDR1 and CDR2 sequences are MNHEY and SMNVEV (reference sequence). V was pared by 5 bases and J by 3 bases, with 13 bases between. The CDR3: CASSPGTAANEKLFF. The CDR3 coding sequence is TGTGCCAGCAGTCCCGGGACGGCTGCTAATGAAAAACTGTTTTTT.

About this clone: The conserved final phenylalanine or tryptophan is absent from the CDR3, which likely points to a read error. The limits of the CDR3 on the DNA are not certain, so only TCRdb's listed CDR3 is given. The rearrangement joins TRBV27 to TRBJ2-7; the DNA was not compared with TRBD1, the D call given in the table. Counting both end residues, the CDR3 totals 12 amino acids. CDR1 and CDR2 from the germline V gene are MNHEY and SMNVEV (reference sequence). CDR3 loop: CASSSSGTGWVL.

J is TRBJ2-3 and V is TRBV11-3; D is perhaps TRBD2 (5 bases). Germline V gene sequence: CDR1 SGHNT, CDR2 YENEEA. Trimming took off 5 bases at V and 2 bases at J, with 8 bases between the two ends. The CDR3 covers 13 residues. CDR3 amino acids: CASSRDLTDTQYF. DNA of the CDR3: TGTGCCAGCAGCCGGGATCTCACAGATACGCAGTATTTT.

This sequence joins TRBV10-3 and TRBJ2-5, with D perhaps TRBD1 (6 bases). The DNA end favors TRBJ2-7, so the J call may be wrong. There are 14 residues in the CDR3. Germline V gene sequence: CDR1 ENHRY, CDR2 SYGVKD. The CDR3 spells CAISEARQAYEQYF. CDR3 DNA sequence: TGTGCCATCAGTGAGGCCAGACAGGCCTACGAGCAGTACTTC.

This sequence joins TRBV5-1 and TRBJ2-5, with unresolved D. V was clipped by 0 bases and J by 1 base, with 10 bases between them. CDR3 size: 15 residues. Germline V CDR1 and CDR2: SGHRS, YFSETQ. The CDR3 DNA reads as TGCGCCAGCAGCTTGGTGGGTTCCCGCCAAGAGACCCAGTACTTC. It codes for CASSLVGSRQETQYF.

The V call is TRBV4-2, the J call TRBJ2-1; D remains unclear. This CDR3 region has 15 residues. In germline, CDR1 is LGHNA, CDR2 YNFKEQ. Trimming cost V 0 bases and J 4 bases, with 10 bases left between them. The CDR3 nucleotides read TGTGCCAGCAGCCAAGACAAAAAACCATACAATGAGCAGTTCTTC. It specifies CASSQDKKPYNEQFF.